Each of the 29 T cell receptor beta chains below was sequenced from the same sample in a study of early T cells in non-severe SARS-CoV-2 infection. From the 5' RACE reads, TCRdb called clonotypes with MiXCR, one entry per CDR3 protein. The data show approximately 81,000 distinct CDR3 sequences, roughly 13% seen once. Sequences were obtained from whole blood. The source of these receptors is an adult who was a healthcare worker with PCR-confirmed SARS-CoV-2 infection or an uninfected control (not recorded which).

This chain uses TRBV24-1 with TRBJ1-2, with D tentatively TRBD1 (5 bases). This CDR3 has 14 residues. V dropped 3 bases and J dropped 4 bases, with 11 bases sitting between them. Germline CDR1 and CDR2: KGHDR and SFDVKD. CDR3 nucleotide sequence: TGTGCCACCAGTGATCCAAGGGGCGGCTATGGCTACACCTTC. Its protein product is CATSDPRGGYGYTF.

The V and J genes are TRBV6-5 and TRBJ2-1, with TRBD1 as a possible D gene (5 bases). Trimming took 5 bases from V and 4 from J, leaving 15 bases between them. CDR1 and CDR2 (germline): MNHEY, SVGAGI. The CDR3 consists of 15 residues. The CDR3 here is CASSRQGLGYNEQFF. DNA of the CDR3: TGTGCCAGCAGTCGGCAGGGTCTCGGTTACAATGAGCAGTTCTTC.

The table lists this clonotype with many counts. The J gene is TRBJ1-2, the V gene TRBV19; D might be TRBD1 (6 bases). Germline CDR1 LNHDA, CDR2 SQIVND (reference sequence). This CDR3 contains 17 residues. The V gene lost 4 bases and the J gene lost 2 bases, with 20 bases spanning the gap. CDR3 nucleotide sequence: TGTGCCAGTAGTACTTCCGGGGGCAGACTACTCAACTATGGCTACACCTTC. Amino acids: CASSTSGGRLLNYGYTF.

The V gene is TRBV5-1, the J gene TRBJ1-4; D gene ambiguous. The CDR3 has 14 residues. Germline V gives CDR1 SGHRS, CDR2 YFSETQ. V lost 4 bases and J 0 bases, leaving 7 bases between the germline ends. The CDR3 DNA reads as TGCGCCAGCAGCGCTTTAGCAACTAATGAAAAACTGTTTTTT. Translating gives CASSALATNEKLFF.

This clonotype was counted between two and nine times. The CDR3: CASSSNLAGAYNEQFF. CDR3 DNA: TGTGCCAGCAGCTCGAATCTAGCGGGGGCCTACAATGAGCAGTTCTTC. V and J are TRBV7-9 and TRBJ2-1, with TRBD2 identical over 10 bases. V trimming: 4 bases; J trimming: 2 bases; junction bases outside the gene matches: 5. The length of the CDR3 is 16 residues. Per the germline V gene, CDR1 is SEHNR and CDR2 is FQNEAQ (reference sequence).

This clonotype showed up just a few times. The rearrangement links TRBV6-5 to TRBJ1-2, with D possibly being TRBD1 (5 bases). The CDR3 sequence is 13 residues long. V lost 2 bases and J lost 6, with 10 bases in between. The germline CDR1 and CDR2 sequences are MNHEY and SVGAGI. CDR3 amino acids: CASSYAGVDGYTF. The CDR3, as DNA: TGTGCCAGCAGTTACGCGGGGGTAGATGGCTACACCTTC.

The CDR3 bases are TGTGCCACCAGGGGGCTAGTGGAAGTAGCCAAAAACATTCAGTACTTC. It translates to CATRGLVEVAKNIQYF. The rearrangement uses TRBV15 and TRBJ2-4, with D possibly being TRBD1 (5 bases). This CDR3 region has 16 residues. The germline V gene encodes CDR1 LNHNV and CDR2 YYDKDF (reference sequence). V dropped 6 bases and J dropped 0 bases, with 15 bases sitting between them.

This clonotype has ten or more counts. The CDR3 reads CASSFGQSYNSPLHF. The CDR3, as DNA: TGTGCCAGCAGTTTTGGACAGAGCTATAATTCACCCCTCCACTTT. J is TRBJ1-6 and V is TRBV7-9, with D possibly matching TRBD1 (6 bases). Per germline, CDR1 SEHNR and CDR2 FQNEAQ (reference sequence). The CDR3 has 15 amino acids. Deletions cut 6 bases from V and 3 bases from J, with 12 bases between.

The chain has TRBV28 and TRBJ2-7; 10 nucleotides match TRBD1. J gave up 4 bases and V 6 bases, and 6 bases lay outside the gene matches. The CDR3 has 14 amino acids. Germline V gives CDR1 MDHEN, CDR2 SYDVKM. This CDR3 is CASSPDRGLYEQYF. The CDR3 coding sequence is TGTGCCAGCAGCCCCGACAGGGGGCTATACGAGCAGTACTTC. The whole variable domain, filled in from reference TRBV28 and TRBJ2-7, reads DVKVTQSSRYLVKRTGEKVFLECVQDMDHENMFWYRQDPGLGLRLIYFSYDVKMKEKGDIPEGYSVSREKKERFSLILESASTNQTSMYLCASSPDRGLYEQYFGPGTRLTVT.

V gene TRBV6-1 combines with J gene TRBJ1-2; no reliable D call. Germline loops: CDR1 MNHNS, CDR2 SASEGT. CDR3 length: 12 amino acids. Trimming shortened V by 5 bases and J by 7 bases, and 11 bases separated the two germline ends. For the CDR3, the DNA is TGTGCCAGCAGTAGGCAGGATGTTGGCTACACCTTC. Translated, it gives CASSRQDVGYTF.

This clonotype was detected only a few times. This rearrangement joins TRBV2 to TRBJ2-5; D remains ambiguous. Germline loops: CDR1 SNHLY, CDR2 FYNNEI. V lost 2 bases and J 13 bases, leaving 11 bases between the germline ends. The CDR3 spans 11 residues. The CDR3 bases are TGTGCCAGCAGTGAACCCGGGCCCTCGTACTTC. The encoded protein is CASSEPGPSYF.

This clonotype has a handful of counts. V gene TRBV5-6 combines with J gene TRBJ2-7; D unclear. Germline lookup yields CDR1 SGHDT and CDR2 YYEEEE. This CDR3 has 11 residues. V lost 2 bases and J lost 6, with 6 bases in between. CDR3 amino acids: CASSLVAEQYF. The CDR3 region has the DNA TGTGCCAGCAGCTTAGTCGCCGAGCAGTACTTC.

Ten or more counts support this clonotype. In nucleotides, the CDR3 is TGTGCCAGCAGCTTCGGACAGGAGAACTCCTACGAGCAGTACTTC. Its translation is CASSFGQENSYEQYF. The V gene is TRBV12-3 or TRBV12-4, the J gene TRBJ2-7; 7 bases match TRBD1. Germline trimming cut 6 bases from V and 0 bases from J; bases unmatched to any gene: 8. There are 15 residues in the CDR3.

CDR3 sequence (DNA): TGTGCCAGCAGTTACTCTTTCGGACAGGGACGGAACGAGCAGTACTTC. Its protein is CASSYSFGQGRNEQYF. V gene TRBV6-5 combines with J gene TRBJ2-7; 8 nucleotides agree with TRBD1. The CDR3 extends over 16 amino acids. Trimming took 0 bases from V and 5 from J; bases not matched to a gene: 9. The germline gives CDR1 MNHEY, CDR2 SVGAGI.

The gene calls are TRBV5-1 and TRBJ2-1; 11 bases are shared with TRBD2. The CDR3 sequence is 14 residues long. From germline, CDR1 is SGHRS and CDR2 YFSETQ. J lost 8 bases, V lost 6 bases, and 7 bases had no gene match. The CDR3 sequence: CASIDTSGSDEQFF. The CDR3, as DNA: TGCGCCAGCATCGATACTAGCGGGAGTGATGAGCAGTTCTTC.

This clonotype has only a few counts. The V gene is TRBV7-3, the J gene TRBJ2-3; 8 nucleotides match TRBD1. CDR1 and CDR2 (germline): SGHTA, FQGTGA. The V gene end was trimmed by 3 bases and the J gene end by 4 bases; junction bases not matched to a gene: 3. The CDR3 runs to 14 residues. CDR3 in DNA: TGTGCCAGCAGCTTGACAGGGGACCCAGATACGCAGTATTTT. It codes for CASSLTGDPDTQYF. The full variable domain, completed using reference TRBV7-3 and TRBJ2-3, is GAGVSQTPSNKVTEKGKYVELRCDPISGHTALYWYRQSLGQGPEFLIYFQGTGAADDSGLPNDRFFAVRPEGSVSTLKIQRTERGDSAVYLCASSLTGDPDTQYFGPGTRLTVL.

This clonotype was seen a few times. The V and J genes are TRBV20-1 and TRBJ2-3; D may match TRBD1 or TRBD2 (5 bases each). Per germline, CDR1 DFQATT and CDR2 SNEGSKA (reference sequence). Trimming cost V 4 bases and J 2 bases, with 13 bases left between them. The length of the CDR3 is 14 residues. The CDR3 loop reads CSAKGRLNTDTQYF. The CDR3 nucleotides are TGCAGTGCTAAGGGGAGACTCAACACAGATACGCAGTATTTT.

This clonotype has just a few counts. The rearrangement links TRBV20-1 to TRBJ1-5; D is unresolved. The V end was cut by 5 bases, the J end by 4 bases, with 15 bases between. The CDR3 spans 14 residues. Germline CDR1 is DFQATT and CDR2 is SNEGSKA (reference sequence). The CDR3: CSACQTLKNQPQHF. The CDR3 DNA follows: TGCAGTGCTTGCCAGACACTGAAAAATCAGCCCCAGCATTTT.

The chain is built from TRBV20-1 and TRBJ2-1; 7 bases line up with TRBD2. The CDR3 extends over 13 amino acids. From germline, CDR1 is DFQATT and CDR2 SNEGSKA (reference sequence). The J segment lost 3 bases and the V segment lost 6 bases, leaving 5 bases of the junction unmatched. CDR3 nucleotide sequence: TGCAGTGCATGGCGGGGGAGCTACAATGAGCAGTTCTTC. Translation: CSAWRGSYNEQFF.

The rearrangement uses TRBV20-1 and TRBJ1-6; 7 bases map to TRBD1. CDR1 is DFQATT, CDR2 SNEGSKA, per germline (reference sequence). There are 14 residues in the CDR3. Trimming took 3 bases from V and 5 from J; bases not matched to a gene: 4. In nucleotides, the CDR3 is TGCAGTGCTAGCCACAGGGGTGATAATTCACCCCTCCACTTT. It yields the protein CSASHRGDNSPLHF.

In its sample, this clonotype was seen a few times. The V and J genes are TRBV5-1 and TRBJ2-1, with TRBD2 matching 10 bases. With 3 bases clipped from V and 3 bases from J, the junction kept 6 bases outside the gene matches. The CDR3 totals 16 residues. Per the germline V gene, CDR1 is SGHRS and CDR2 is YFSETQ. Written as DNA, the CDR3 is TGCGCCAGCAGCTGGGCCGGGACTAGCGACTACAATGAGCAGTTCTTC. Encoded protein: CASSWAGTSDYNEQFF.

This chain uses TRBV20-1 with TRBJ2-3; D might be TRBD2 (6 bases). In germline, CDR1 is DFQATT, CDR2 SNEGSKA (reference sequence). This CDR3 region has 12 residues. The V end lost 3 bases, the J end lost 4 bases, and 8 bases lay between the germline ends. The CDR3, as DNA: TGCAGTGCTAGGGAGGGCGCAGATACGCAGTATTTT. Translated, it gives CSAREGADTQYF.

This clonotype has just a few counts. This chain joins TRBV7-9 and TRBJ1-2, with TRBD1 matching 7 bases. The CDR3 runs to 14 residues. Trimming removed 1 base from V and 6 bases from J; junction bases left unmatched: 5. Germline V gene data show CDR1 as SEHNR and CDR2 as FQNEAQ (reference sequence). The CDR3 loop reads CASSLVQGRDGYTF. The CDR3 DNA follows: TGTGCCAGCAGCTTAGTACAGGGGAGAGATGGCTACACCTTC.

This clonotype occurred many times. The rearrangement links TRBV2 to TRBJ2-4; TRBD2 agrees at 7 bases. CDR1 and CDR2 (germline): SNHLY, FYNNEI. V shed 6 bases, J shed 1 base, and the junction held 9 bases outside the gene matches. CDR3 length equals 16 residues. The CDR3 protein is CASSPFSGGAKNIQYF. The CDR3 DNA reads TGTGCCAGCAGCCCGTTCTCCGGGGGGGCCAAAAACATTCAGTACTTC.

This clonotype came up many times. J is TRBJ2-2 and V is TRBV6-2 or TRBV6-3; the D gene is possibly TRBD1 (6 bases). Germline CDR1 and CDR2: MNHEY and SVGEGT. The CDR3 covers 15 residues. The V gene lost 4 bases and the J gene lost 2 bases, with 11 bases spanning the gap. CDR3 loop: CASSSNRVNTGELFF. The CDR3 DNA sequence: TGTGCCAGCAGTTCGAACAGGGTTAACACCGGGGAGCTGTTTTTT.

The V and J genes are TRBV9 and TRBJ2-5; D call uncertain. V dropped 4 bases and J dropped 4 bases, with 20 bases sitting between them. CDR1 is SGDLS and CDR2 is YYNGEE in the germline V gene. The CDR3 extends over 16 amino acids. The CDR3 nucleotides are TGTGCCAGCAGCAAAGGTCGCGGTATTGAGAGAGAGACCCAGTACTTC. As protein: CASSKGRGIERETQYF.

In its sample, this clonotype was seen many times. The chain employs TRBV18 and TRBJ2-1; a possible D gene is TRBD1 (6 bases). The CDR3 contains 15 residues. Germline lookup yields CDR1 KGHSH and CDR2 LQKENI. V gave up 3 bases and J gave up 5 bases, with 14 bases separating them. The CDR3 sequence is CASSPSDSPHNEQFF. The DNA of the CDR3 is TGTGCCAGCTCACCCTCGGACAGCCCTCACAATGAGCAGTTCTTC.

This chain links TRBV7-9 with TRBJ2-5, with D maybe TRBD1 (5 bases). V shed 2 bases and J shed 0 bases, with 13 bases lying between them. Looked up from germline, CDR1 is SEHNR and CDR2 is FQNEAQ (reference sequence). The CDR3 length is 16 residues. CDR3: CASSLRPAGNQETQYF. The CDR3 bases are TGTGCCAGCAGCTTACGTCCGGCAGGGAACCAAGAGACCCAGTACTTC.

This clonotype was picked up a small number of times. The CDR3 DNA sequence: TGTGCCAGCAGCTTAGCCCGGGACAAACCCTCGAAGCAGTACTTC. Translation: CASSLARDKPSKQYF. This chain links TRBV7-9 with TRBJ2-7; perhaps TRBD1 as D (6 bases). CDR1 is SEHNR and CDR2 is FQNEAQ in the germline V gene (reference sequence). Deletions cut 0 bases from V and 8 bases from J, with 17 bases between. This CDR3 is 15 amino acids long.